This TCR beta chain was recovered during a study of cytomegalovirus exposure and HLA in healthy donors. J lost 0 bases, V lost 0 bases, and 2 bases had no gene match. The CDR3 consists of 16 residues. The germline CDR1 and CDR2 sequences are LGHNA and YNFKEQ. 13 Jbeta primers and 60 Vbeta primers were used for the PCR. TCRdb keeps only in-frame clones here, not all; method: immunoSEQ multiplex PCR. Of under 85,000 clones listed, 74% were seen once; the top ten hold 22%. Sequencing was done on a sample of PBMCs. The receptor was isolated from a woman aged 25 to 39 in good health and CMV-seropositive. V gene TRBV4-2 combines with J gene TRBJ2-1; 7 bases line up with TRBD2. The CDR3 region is CASSQDGGGSYNEQFF. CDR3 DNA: TGTGCCAGCAGCCAAGATGGGGGGGGCTCCTACAATGAGCAGTTCTTC.